This T cell receptor beta chain was captured in a study of regulatory T cells in long-lasting Graves disease. Study overall: To qualify as persistent, Graves' disease required over 5 years of antithyroid drugs with positive TSH receptor antibodies.

Both iRepertoire HTBI primers and Arm-PCR of CDR3 regions were used to build the TCR beta libraries. In TCRdb, the multiplex PCR reads were re-called with MiXCR into one record per CDR3 protein. The sample contains under 450,000 distinct CDR3 sequences, about a quarter of which appear only once. Remarks on this clonotype: Its antigen is not known. The junction and the germline gene differ at one end; a read error may be behind it.

Study-level findings and limits: TCR diversity was lower in persistent Graves' patients (versus newly diagnosed ones).

Time point here: persistent/refractory GD, antithyroid drugs over 5 years with positive TRAb. The TCR library was prepared using RNA isolated from PBMCs. The sample consisted of peripheral blood mononuclear cells (PBMCs), taken when the disease was refractory, from a patient treated with antithyroid drugs. This clonotype originated in a female donor with Graves disease.

CDR3 DNA sequence: TGTGCCAGCAGTTACTCATCGCAGGGCGGCTATGGCTGCACCTTC. Protein sequence: CASSYSSQGGYGCTF. The chain links TRBV6-5 to TRBJ1-2; D is possibly TRBD1 (5 bases). The CDR3 extends over 15 amino acids. Germline lookup yields CDR1 MNHEY and CDR2 SVGAGI.